These 22 T cell receptor beta chains were sequenced from one sample in a study of shared clonotypes between healthy human individuals. Repertoires were generated with immunoSEQ multiplex PCR, while TCRdb's copy carries only in-frame clones and drops some. The sample carries roughly 2.6 million clones, approximately 94% recorded once. The sample was naive CD4+ T cells sorted from blood. Subset reported: CD45RA+ positively selected. Every receptor here comes from a man younger than 35 in good health.

V gene TRBV27 combines with J gene TRBJ2-2; D is possibly TRBD1 (6 bases). This CDR3 has 11 amino acids. Deletions cut 10 bases from V and 9 bases from J, with 12 bases between. The V gene's germline CDR1 is MNHEY and CDR2 SMNVEV (reference sequence). This CDR3 is CATARGRELFF. The CDR3 DNA is TGTGCCACCGCCAGGGGCAGGGAGCTGTTTTTT.

The chain employs TRBV7-2 and TRBJ2-1; 9 bases are a match to TRBD2. This CDR3 has 15 amino acids. Germline values: CDR1 SGHTA, CDR2 FQGNSA. V was clipped by 1 base and J by 7 bases; unmatched bases: 5. In DNA, the CDR3 is TGTGCCAGCAGCTTAGGGATAGCGGGAGAGAATGAGCAGTTCTTC. This sequence encodes CASSLGIAGENEQFF.

This CDR3 reads CSVVMRDTIYF. CDR3 DNA sequence: TGCAGTGTTGTCATGCGGGACACCATATATTTT. V gene TRBV20-1 combines with J gene TRBJ1-3; D is ambiguous. CDR3 length: 11 amino acids. Germline values: CDR1 DFQATT, CDR2 SNEGSKA (reference sequence). The V and J ends lost 7 bases and 8 bases respectively, with 12 bases between them.

V and J are TRBV10-1 and TRBJ2-3, with TRBD2 matching 10 bases. CDR1 WNHNN and CDR2 SYGVQD come from the germline V gene (reference sequence). The CDR3 extends over 16 amino acids. With V trimmed by 7 bases and J by 2 bases, 9 bases remained unmatched. This CDR3 reads CASILELAGITDTQYF. The CDR3 DNA reads as TGCGCCAGCATATTAGAACTAGCGGGGATCACAGATACGCAGTATTTT.

The chain links TRBV5-1 to TRBJ1-4, with TRBD1 matching over 7 bases. Trimming cost V 1 base and J 7 bases; bases outside gene matches: 4. The CDR3 has 14 amino acids. CDR1 SGHRS and CDR2 YFSETQ come from the germline V gene. CDR3 sequence: CASSLTGEGEKLFF. In nucleotides, the CDR3 is TGCGCCAGCAGCTTGACAGGGGAGGGTGAAAAACTGTTTTTT.

On this clone itself: The identical CDR3 is also encoded by other nucleotide sequences in the sample. This chain links TRBV5-1 with TRBJ2-7, with no clear D. The CDR3 extends over 13 amino acids. V was pared by 2 bases and J by 0 bases, with 6 bases between. Germline V CDR1 and CDR2: SGHRS, YFSETQ. CDR3 nucleotide sequence: TGCGCCAGCAGCTTCGATGGCTCCTACGAGCAGTACTTC. Amino acids: CASSFDGSYEQYF.

J is TRBJ2-7 and V is TRBV10-3, with D perhaps TRBD2 (5 bases). CDR3 length: 15 residues. The V gene lost 2 bases and the J gene lost 2 bases, with 13 bases spanning the gap. Germline CDR1 is ENHRY and CDR2 is SYGVKD. The CDR3 DNA reads TGTGCCATCAGTGAGGCCGGACTGTCCGCCTACGAGCAGTACTTC. Amino acids: CAISEAGLSAYEQYF.

The rearrangement joins TRBV2 to TRBJ2-2, with D possibly matching TRBD2 (6 bases). Trimming took 10 bases from V and 1 from J, leaving 10 bases between them. Germline V gene sequence: CDR1 SNHLY, CDR2 FYNNEI. This CDR3 comprises 13 residues. The CDR3 DNA reads TGTGCCACCCGCGGGGAGAACACCGGGGAGCTGTTTTTT. Translation gives CATRGENTGELFF.

This rearrangement joins TRBV4-3 to TRBJ2-3, with 7 positions matching TRBD1. Trimming removed 2 bases from V and 2 bases from J; junction bases left unmatched: 13. Germline loops: CDR1 LGHNA, CDR2 YSLEER. The CDR3 spans 18 residues. The CDR3 here is CASSQNQPGTVPTDTQYF. Written as DNA, the CDR3 is TGCGCCAGCAGCCAAAACCAACCCGGGACAGTTCCCACAGATACGCAGTATTTT.

The chain recombines TRBV7-9 with TRBJ2-7, with D maybe TRBD1 (5 bases). Trimming took 3 bases from V and 4 from J, leaving 16 bases between them. Germline lookup yields CDR1 SEHNR and CDR2 FQNEAQ (reference sequence). The CDR3 has 15 amino acids. The CDR3 bases are TGTGCCAGCAGCTTCGAACCAACTGGGGCTTACGAGCAGTACTTC. Protein sequence: CASSFEPTGAYEQYF. The full variable domain, completed using reference TRBV7-9 and TRBJ2-7, is DTGVSQNPRHKITKRGQNVTFRCDPISEHNRLYWYRQTLGQGPEFLTYFQNEAQLEKSRLLSDRFSAERPKGSFSTLEIQRTEQGDSAMYLCASSFEPTGAYEQYFGPGTRLTVT.

The rearrangement joins TRBV6-6 to TRBJ2-2, with D perhaps matching TRBD1 (5 bases). The CDR3 extends over 15 amino acids. The ends were cut back, 5 bases at V and 5 bases at J, with 15 bases in the middle. Germline V lookup: CDR1 MNHNY, CDR2 SVGAGI (reference sequence). This chain's CDR3 is CASSSTRVRTGELFF. For the CDR3, the DNA is TGTGCCAGCAGTAGCACCAGGGTTCGGACCGGGGAGCTGTTTTTT.

The chain links TRBV11-2 to TRBJ1-2, with D possibly matching TRBD1 (5 bases). The germline V gene has CDR1 SGHAT and CDR2 FQNNGV. Trimming took off 0 bases at V and 8 bases at J, with 16 bases between the two ends. The CDR3 spans 15 residues. CDR3 DNA sequence: TGTGCCAGCAGCTTAGATAGGGGATCCGTCGGAGGCTACACCTTC. It specifies CASSLDRGSVGGYTF.

About this clone: The same CDR3 can be traced to other DNA sequences in this sample. V gene TRBV5-1 combines with J gene TRBJ2-5; D perhaps matches TRBD2 (6 bases). In germline, CDR1 is SGHRS, CDR2 YFSETQ. The CDR3 loop spans 13 amino acids. V was pared by 4 bases and J by 4 bases, with 11 bases between. In DNA, the CDR3 is TGCGCCAGCAGCCCGGAGGGAGGAGAGACCCAGTACTTC. Its translation is CASSPEGGETQYF.

The chain uses TRBV19 and TRBJ1-1, with D unclear. CDR3 length: 13 amino acids. The V and J ends lost 6 bases and 1 base respectively, with 9 bases between them. Germline V gene lookup returns CDR1 LNHDA and CDR2 SQIVND (reference sequence). CDR3 sequence reads: CASSAGRNTEAFF. The CDR3 DNA follows: TGTGCCAGTAGCGCAGGACGGAACACTGAAGCTTTCTTT. The full variable domain, rest sourced from reference TRBV19 and TRBJ1-1, is DGGITQSPKYLFRKEGQNVTLSCEQNLNHDAMYWYRQDPGQGLRLIYYSQIVNDFQKGDIAEGYSVSREKKESFPLTVTSAQKNPTAFYLCASSAGRNTEAFFGQGTRLTVV.

The chain links TRBV7-2 to TRBJ1-3; D ambiguous. V was trimmed by 1 base and J by 0 bases, leaving 10 bases between them. The CDR3 loop spans 16 amino acids. Germline CDR1 and CDR2: SGHTA and FQGNSA. CDR3 in amino acids: CASSLEGTFSGNTIYF. The CDR3 DNA reads TGTGCCAGCAGCTTAGAGGGCACCTTCTCTGGAAACACCATATATTTT.

The chain carries TRBV5-5 and TRBJ2-1; tentative D call: TRBD2 (6 bases). CDR1 SGHKS and CDR2 YYEKEE come from the germline V gene (reference sequence). V was cut by 4 bases and J by 0 bases, with 14 bases left in between. The CDR3 spans 16 residues. This chain's CDR3 is CASSLAGWSSYNEQFF. The CDR3 DNA follows: TGTGCCAGCAGCCTGGCGGGGTGGAGCTCCTACAATGAGCAGTTCTTC.

The chain employs TRBV11-2 and TRBJ2-1; 9 positions agree with TRBD2. Germline CDR1 and CDR2: SGHAT and FQNNGV. With V trimmed by 0 bases and J by 1 base, 7 bases remained unmatched. CDR3 length equals 18 residues. The CDR3 DNA is TGTGCCAGCAGCTTAGAGTTCCGAGCGGGGGGATCCTACAATGAGCAGTTCTTC. It encodes CASSLEFRAGGSYNEQFF.

CDR3 coding DNA: TGTGCCAGCAGCCCAGGGACTAGCGGGACCTACGAGCAGTACTTC. Its protein is CASSPGTSGTYEQYF. The chain is built from TRBV13 and TRBJ2-7; 13 bases agree with TRBD2. This CDR3 is built from 15 residues. The germline V gene encodes CDR1 PRHDT and CDR2 FYEKMQ (reference sequence). Trimming removed 5 bases from V and 2 bases from J; junction bases left unmatched: 3.

This sequence joins TRBV4-2 and TRBJ2-2; a possible D gene is TRBD1 (6 bases). V was cut by 1 base and J by 3 bases, with 9 bases left in between. The CDR3 is 15 amino acids. In germline, CDR1 is LGHNA, CDR2 YNFKEQ. CDR3 nucleotides: TGTGCCAGCAGCCAAGTCGAGGGGGACACCGGGGAGCTGTTTTTT. Protein sequence: CASSQVEGDTGELFF.

This rearrangement joins TRBV19 to TRBJ1-2; D is uncertain. The CDR3 has 13 residues. Per germline, CDR1 LNHDA and CDR2 SQIVND (reference sequence). Trimming took off 4 bases at V and 4 bases at J, with 10 bases between the two ends. CDR3: CASSSELAYGYTF. As DNA, the CDR3 is TGTGCCAGTAGTAGCGAGCTGGCCTATGGCTACACCTTC. Complete variable domain (other parts from reference TRBV19 and TRBJ1-2): DGGITQSPKYLFRKEGQNVTLSCEQNLNHDAMYWYRQDPGQGLRLIYYSQIVNDFQKGDIAEGYSVSREKKESFPLTVTSAQKNPTAFYLCASSSELAYGYTFGSGTRLTVV.

The V gene is TRBV19, the J gene TRBJ2-7, with 10 bases aligning to TRBD2. The germline V gene encodes CDR1 LNHDA and CDR2 SQIVND (reference sequence). The CDR3 sequence is 15 residues long. Trimming took 5 bases from V and 6 from J; bases not matched to a gene: 10. Here the CDR3 reads CASSPYLAGVLEQYF. The CDR3 DNA is TGTGCCAGTAGTCCCTACCTAGCGGGAGTCCTCGAGCAGTACTTC.

The chain employs TRBV5-5 and TRBJ1-3; D is ambiguous. Looked up from germline, CDR1 is SGHKS and CDR2 is YYEKEE (reference sequence). V lost 0 bases to trimming and J lost 0 bases, with 7 bases between them. CDR3 length: 15 residues. CDR3 region: CASSLVGPSGNTIYF. The CDR3 DNA follows: TGTGCCAGCAGCTTGGTAGGCCCCTCTGGAAACACCATATATTTT.